This T cell receptor (beta chain) was sequenced for a study of T cells and Merkel cell carcinoma outcomes. Study-wide findings and caveats: Merkel cell carcinoma outcomes were reportedly predicted by repertoire and T-cell density.

Profiling relied on immunoSEQ multiplex PCR, and the TCRdb table lists in-frame clones only, not all of them. The sample consists of 6,000 or so clones, approximately 75% of them appearing once. Turning to this clone: What it binds is unknown.

Looked up from germline, CDR1 is SEHNR and CDR2 is FQNEAQ (reference sequence). CDR3 length: 13 amino acids. V lost 1 base and J 8 bases, leaving 11 bases between the germline ends. This TCR was recovered from a human donor with Merkel cell carcinoma. Some clones in this sample may be carry-over from other donors' samples. The chain uses TRBV7-9 and TRBJ1-2; no reliable D call. Sample: tumor tissue from Merkel cell carcinoma. The CDR3 protein is CASSLGAERGYTF. The CDR3 nucleotides are TGTGCCAGCAGCTTAGGGGCGGAGAGGGGCTACACCTTC.